This TCR beta chain is from a study of T and B cells in COVID-19 patients. About the study: Median age was approximately 35 years in the recovered cohort and around 63 years in the active-infection cohort.

About this clonotype: Its cognate antigen is unknown.

V shed 3 bases and J shed 2 bases, with 14 bases lying between them. The germline gives CDR1 SGHRS, CDR2 YFSETQ. This CDR3 region has 15 residues. Study outcomes and limitations: Active COVID-19 showed highly clonal TRB repertoires; recovery showed diversity and richness above healthy donors.

TRB rearrangements were amplified by multiplex PCR with BIOMED2 TRB-A/B primers. TCRdb fed the multiplex PCR reads into MiXCR, producing one record per CDR3 protein. The sample comprises around 6,700 distinct CDR3 sequences, approximately 24% of which are singletons, and 11% rests with the top ten. TRB was amplified from around 250-500 ng of blood genomic DNA. The chain carries TRBV5-1 and TRBJ2-5; no definite D call. Sequenced: blood. This clonotype originated in a human donor with active COVID-19. In nucleotides, the CDR3 is TGCGCCAGCAGCTCCTCTACTGGTTTACAAGAGACCCAGTACTTC. This translates into CASSSSTGLQETQYF.